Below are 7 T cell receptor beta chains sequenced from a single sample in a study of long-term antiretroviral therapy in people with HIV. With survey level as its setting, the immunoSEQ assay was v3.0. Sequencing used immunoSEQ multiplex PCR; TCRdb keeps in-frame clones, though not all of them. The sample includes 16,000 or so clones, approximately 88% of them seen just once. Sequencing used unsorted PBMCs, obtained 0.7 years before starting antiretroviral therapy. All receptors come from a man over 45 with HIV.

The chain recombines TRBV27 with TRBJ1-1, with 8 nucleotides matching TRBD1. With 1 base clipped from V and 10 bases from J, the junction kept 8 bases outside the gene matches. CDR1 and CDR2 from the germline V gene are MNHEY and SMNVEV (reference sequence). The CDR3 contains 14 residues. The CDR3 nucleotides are TGTGCCAGCAGTTTATATGGGACAGGTTCTCGAGCTTTCTTT. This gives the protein CASSLYGTGSRAFF.

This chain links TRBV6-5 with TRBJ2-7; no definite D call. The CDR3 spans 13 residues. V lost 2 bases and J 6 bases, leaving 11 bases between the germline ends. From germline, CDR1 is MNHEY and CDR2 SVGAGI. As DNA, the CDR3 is TGTGCCAGCAGTTACGGGTCCCAATTCGAGCAGTACTTC. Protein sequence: CASSYGSQFEQYF.

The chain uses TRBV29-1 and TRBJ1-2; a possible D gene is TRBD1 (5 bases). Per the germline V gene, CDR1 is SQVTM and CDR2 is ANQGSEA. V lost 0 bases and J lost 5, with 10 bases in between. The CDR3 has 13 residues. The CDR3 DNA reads TGCAGCGTTGAAGAGCAGGGTGGGTATGGCTACACCTTC. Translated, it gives CSVEEQGGYGYTF.

In DNA, the CDR3 is TGTGCCAGCAGCCGACAGACCAGCGACACTGAAGCTTTCTTT. It is translated as CASSRQTSDTEAFF. This chain uses TRBV2 with TRBJ1-1, with D possibly matching TRBD1 (5 bases). The germline V gene encodes CDR1 SNHLY and CDR2 FYNNEI. Between the trimmed V and J ends, which lost 6 bases and 3 bases, there was a span of 14 bases. This CDR3 contains 14 residues.

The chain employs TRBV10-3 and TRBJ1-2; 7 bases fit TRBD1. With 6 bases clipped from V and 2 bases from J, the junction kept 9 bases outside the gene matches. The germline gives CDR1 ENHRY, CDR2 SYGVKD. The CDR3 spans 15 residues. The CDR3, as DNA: TGTGCCATCAGGGTCCTATACAGGGGAAACTATGGCTACACCTTC. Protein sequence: CAIRVLYRGNYGYTF.

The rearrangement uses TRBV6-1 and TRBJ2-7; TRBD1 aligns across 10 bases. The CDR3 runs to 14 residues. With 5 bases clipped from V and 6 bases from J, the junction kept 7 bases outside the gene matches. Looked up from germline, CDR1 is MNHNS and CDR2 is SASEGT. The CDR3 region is CASSSDRGPFEQYF. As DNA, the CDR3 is TGTGCCAGCAGTTCTGACAGGGGGCCTTTCGAGCAGTACTTC.

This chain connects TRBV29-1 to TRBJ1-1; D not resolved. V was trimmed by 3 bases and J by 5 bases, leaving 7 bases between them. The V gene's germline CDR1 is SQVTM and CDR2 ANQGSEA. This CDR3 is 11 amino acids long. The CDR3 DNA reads TGCAGCGTTGATTCGGGGACTGAAGCTTTCTTT. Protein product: CSVDSGTEAFF.